The sequence of this TCR beta chain was determined in a study of Graves' ophthalmopathy and Graves' hyperthyroidism. Background on the study: The blood sample was drawn at first diagnosis and before any treatment.

Trimming removed 6 bases from V and 11 bases from J, with 17 bases in between. Germline lookup yields CDR1 SNHLY and CDR2 FYNNEI. The CDR3 covers 13 residues. Moderate-to-severe activity, CAS at least 3, NOSPECS at least 4 and duration under 3 months characterized donors with ophthalmopathy. Enrollment excluded any patients with other autoimmune diseases, uncontrolled infections, pregnancy or lactation. Amplified material comprised TCR beta CDR3 regions derived from RNA transcripts. HTBI primers were used in a first-round RT-PCR, which preceded a second-round multiplex PCR. One entry per CDR3 protein, called by TCRdb with MiXCR from the multiplex PCR reads. The sample includes about 740,000 distinct CDR3 sequences, approximately 40% of them seen just once.

The chain has TRBV2 and TRBJ1-5; no clear D gene. The sequence derives from an adult man with Graves' ophthalmopathy. Sequenced sample: peripheral blood. The CDR3 loop reads CASSQGELATQHF. CDR3 bases: TGTGCCAGCAGCCAAGGTGAACTCGCGACCCAGCATTTT.